This T cell receptor beta chain was observed in a study of STAT5B mutations in CD4+ large granular lymphocyte leukemia. Under the authors' procedure: Clonotypes above 5% were considered putative leukemic clones, totaling about 64. Repertoires were generated with immunoSEQ multiplex PCR, while TCRdb's copy carries only in-frame clones and drops some. The V and J calls and clone size come from that table; D and trimming were worked out from the DNA. The sample records thousands of clones, around 86% being singletons. CDR1 MNHEY and CDR2 SMNVEV come from the germline V gene (reference sequence). The length of the CDR3 is 16 residues. Trimming cost V 11 bases and J 8 bases; bases outside gene matches: 23. By share of the sample, this clone is large.

The V call is TRBV27, the J call TRBJ1-1; 7 bases fit TRBD1. What was sequenced was PBMCs. The sequence was obtained from a woman aged 70-85 years with CD4+ T-cell large granular lymphocyte leukemia. The DNA for the CDR3 is TGTGCCGGAGGTGACCGGGCCACACGGGGACAGAGCGAAGCTTTCTTT. Its protein product is CAGGDRATRGQSEAFF.